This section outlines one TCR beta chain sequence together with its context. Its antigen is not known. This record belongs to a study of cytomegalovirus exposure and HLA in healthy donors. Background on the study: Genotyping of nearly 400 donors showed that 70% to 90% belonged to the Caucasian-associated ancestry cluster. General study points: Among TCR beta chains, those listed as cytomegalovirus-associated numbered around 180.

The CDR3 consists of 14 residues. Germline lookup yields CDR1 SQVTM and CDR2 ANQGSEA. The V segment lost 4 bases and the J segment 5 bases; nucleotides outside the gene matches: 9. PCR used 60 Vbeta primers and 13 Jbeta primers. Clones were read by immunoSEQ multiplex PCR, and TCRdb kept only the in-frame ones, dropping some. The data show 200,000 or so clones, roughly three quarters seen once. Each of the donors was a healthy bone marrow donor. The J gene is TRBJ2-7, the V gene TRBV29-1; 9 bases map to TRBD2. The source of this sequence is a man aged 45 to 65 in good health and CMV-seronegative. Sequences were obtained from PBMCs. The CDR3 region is CSVGGGDLADEQYF. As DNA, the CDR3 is TGCAGCGTTGGCGGGGGGGATTTAGCAGACGAGCAGTACTTC.